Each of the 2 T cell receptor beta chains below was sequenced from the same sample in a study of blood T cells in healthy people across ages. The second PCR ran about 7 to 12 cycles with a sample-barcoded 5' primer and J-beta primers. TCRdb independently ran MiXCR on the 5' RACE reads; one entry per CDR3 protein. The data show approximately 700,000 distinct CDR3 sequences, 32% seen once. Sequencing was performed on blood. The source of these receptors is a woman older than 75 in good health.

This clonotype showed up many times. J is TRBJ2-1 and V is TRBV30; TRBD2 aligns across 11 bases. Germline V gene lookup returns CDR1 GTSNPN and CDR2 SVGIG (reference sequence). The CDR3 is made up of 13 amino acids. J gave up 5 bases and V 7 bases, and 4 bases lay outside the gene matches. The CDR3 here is CASETSGDNEQFF. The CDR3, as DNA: TGTGCCTCCGAGACTAGCGGGGACAATGAGCAGTTCTTC.

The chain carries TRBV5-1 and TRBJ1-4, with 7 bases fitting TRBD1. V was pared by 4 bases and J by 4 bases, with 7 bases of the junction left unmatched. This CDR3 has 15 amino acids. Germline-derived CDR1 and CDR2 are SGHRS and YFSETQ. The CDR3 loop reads CASSPPGQLNEKLFF. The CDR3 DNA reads TGCGCCAGCAGCCCGCCGGGACAGCTTAATGAAAAACTGTTTTTT.